The entry below describes one T cell receptor beta chain. Antigen unknown. The junction differs from germline at one of its ends, possibly a read error. The CDR3 consists of 16 residues. Germline V gives CDR1 MDHEN, CDR2 SYDVKM. This entry is derived from a study of T cell responses to AZD1222 COVID-19 vaccine. Pooled in the analysis were second doses at about 4 or about 12 weeks. Broader study findings: Clonal diversity was possibly underestimated; the donors were predominantly white British and more often female. At baseline, seropositivity was found in only a handful of AZD1222 recipients. Spike as a whole was targeted by vaccine-associated CD4 TCRs, dominant at 160-218 and 743-854.

The assay was immunoSEQ multiplex PCR, and TCRdb's table has in-frame clones only and misses some. Of around 83,000 clones in the sample, 90% were seen once. The sequence came from an adult who received the AZD1222 COVID-19 vaccine. The chain employs TRBV28 and TRBJ2-3; 7 bases map to TRBD1. This sample comprised peripheral blood, obtained 28 days after the second AZD1222 dose. Here the CDR3 DNA reads TGTGCCAGCAGTGGAGTCCGGACAGGATACGGAGATCCGCAGTATTTT. Protein: CASSGVRTGYGDPQYF.